Below, 23 T cell receptor beta chains from the same sample are listed, as sequenced in a study of CD8 T cells in cerebrospinal fluid in Alzheimer's disease. After re-calling the 10x single-cell sequencing reads, TCRdb lists one entry per CDR3 protein, DNA absent. The listing records over a thousand distinct CDR3 sequences. The sequencing input was cerebrospinal fluid. The receptors derive from a human donor with mild cognitive impairment.

This clonotype is identified as large from frequency. The rearrangement links TRBV4-3 to TRBJ1-3. This CDR3 is built from 14 residues. Germline loops: CDR1 LGHNA, CDR2 YSLEER. The CDR3 sequence: CASSQDSGINTIYF.

This sequence joins TRBV19 and TRBJ2-5; TCRdb reports TRBD2, a call that lacks DNA to check it against. Per the germline V gene, CDR1 is LNHDA and CDR2 is SQIVND (reference sequence). The CDR3 runs 17 residues. The CDR3 here is CASSAGLAGGPRETQYF.

Judged by frequency, this clonotype is large. The rearrangement joins TRBV7-2 to TRBJ2-2; no DNA is available, so the TRBD2 call from TCRdb remains unchecked. CDR1 SGHTA and CDR2 FQGNSA come from the germline V gene. This CDR3 has 17 residues. Here the CDR3 reads CASSYRFSGSNTGELFF.

This clonotype is deemed medium-sized by its frequency. The V gene is TRBV2, the J gene TRBJ2-1. The germline gives CDR1 SNHLY, CDR2 FYNNEI. This CDR3 is built from 12 residues. Here the CDR3 reads CASSDSGIEQFF.

This clonotype is classed as medium-sized by frequency. V usage is TRBV28 and J usage is TRBJ1-5. Germline loops: CDR1 MDHEN, CDR2 SYDVKM. The CDR3 has 15 amino acids. The chain's CDR3 is CASSYRGAGNQPQHF.

Measured by frequency, this clonotype is large. The chain recombines TRBV28 with TRBJ2-5. The CDR3 is 13 residues long. The germline V gene has CDR1 MDHEN and CDR2 SYDVKM. The CDR3 reads CASSHRWVATQYF.

Frequency places this clonotype as large (0.1 to 1%). The V gene is TRBV7-9, the J gene TRBJ1-5; TCRdb gives TRBD1 as the D gene, but with no DNA this cannot be confirmed. There are 16 residues in the CDR3. The germline CDR1 and CDR2 sequences are SEHNR and FQNEAQ (reference sequence). The CDR3 protein is CASSAVSGGAGQPQHF.

According to its frequency, this clonotype is medium-sized (0.01 to 0.1%). The chain combines TRBV6-5 with TRBJ1-2; the D call of TRBD1 rests on TCRdb alone, since no DNA is present to check it. Germline CDR1 MNHEY, CDR2 SVGAGI. This CDR3 is built from 14 residues. CDR3 sequence: CASSAHRGNYGYTF.

Its frequency marks this clonotype as medium-sized. The chain couples TRBV20-1 to TRBJ1-1; no DNA is available, so the TRBD1 call from TCRdb remains unchecked. Germline CDR1 reads DFQATT; CDR2 reads SNEGSKA (reference sequence). The CDR3 has 14 residues. The CDR3 is CSARKGTPRTEAFF.

Considering frequency, this clonotype is medium-sized. The V gene is TRBV7-9, the J gene TRBJ1-2; TCRdb's D gene call, TRBD1, goes unchecked for lack of DNA. Germline CDR1 reads SEHNR; CDR2 reads FQNEAQ (reference sequence). The CDR3 has 14 residues. The CDR3 loop reads CASSSGEPSHGYTF.

This clonotype is identified as large from frequency. The chain employs TRBV12-3 or TRBV12-4 and TRBJ2-1; TCRdb designates TRBD1, a call that cannot be tested without DNA. The CDR3 has 12 residues. The CDR3 protein is CASSRPTAEQFF.

This CDR3 reads CASSQASGTAIGETQYF. The chain links TRBV4-2 to TRBJ2-5; TCRdb proposes TRBD1, but this gene call is untestable without DNA. The germline gives CDR1 LGHNA, CDR2 YNFKEQ. The CDR3 is 17 amino acids.

In terms of frequency, this clonotype is medium-sized (0.01 to 0.1%). The chain has TRBV15 and TRBJ2-1. This CDR3 comprises 14 residues. Germline assignment: CDR1 LNHNV and CDR2 YYDKDF (reference sequence). CDR3 amino acids: CATSRAGSYNEQFF.

According to its frequency, this clonotype is large. The V and J genes are TRBV20-1 and TRBJ1-1; as DNA is missing, the TRBD1 call by TCRdb cannot be tested. Germline CDR1 is DFQATT and CDR2 is SNEGSKA (reference sequence). This CDR3 has 12 amino acids. The chain's CDR3 is CSASLQGTEAFF.

This clonotype shows up as medium-sized by frequency. The chain recombines TRBV12-3 or TRBV12-4 with TRBJ1-4; TCRdb calls TRBD1, which cannot be checked without DNA. The CDR3 length is 15 residues. This CDR3 reads CASSFYRGTNEKLFF.

This clonotype counts as medium-sized by frequency. The J gene is TRBJ2-2, the V gene TRBV6-1. The germline gives CDR1 MNHNS, CDR2 SASEGT. The CDR3 spans 17 residues. The CDR3 region is CASRSINRPSNTGELFF.

This clonotype is labeled medium-sized based on frequency. The chain links TRBV6-5 to TRBJ2-7. The CDR3 spans 12 residues. Germline values: CDR1 MNHEY, CDR2 SVGAGI. The CDR3 reads CASKRGLYEQYF.

This clonotype is medium-sized by frequency. V is TRBV2 and J is TRBJ1-6; TCRdb's assignment of TRBD1 cannot be checked, as there is no DNA. The CDR3 contains 15 residues. Germline CDR1 is SNHLY and CDR2 is FYNNEI. The CDR3 protein is CASEGRGYQDSPLHF.

Frequency places this clonotype as large. The rearrangement links TRBV10-2 to TRBJ2-1; the D call of TRBD2 rests on TCRdb alone, since no DNA is present to check it. Germline lookup yields CDR1 WSHSY and CDR2 SAAADI. The CDR3 extends over 15 amino acids. The CDR3 region is CASSTGTSGGDEQFF.

This clonotype counts as hyperexpanded by frequency. The genes are TRBV12-3 or TRBV12-4 and TRBJ1-1; TCRdb picks TRBD1, but there is no DNA to check that call. The CDR3 runs to 14 residues. The CDR3 region is CASSSLGIGFGAFF.

Its frequency marks this clonotype as large (0.1 to 1%). The chain carries TRBV12-3 or TRBV12-4 and TRBJ2-1; the TCRdb D gene call, TRBD2, has no DNA to confirm it. The CDR3 contains 14 residues. The CDR3 protein is CASSGLAGGLEQFF.

In terms of frequency, this clonotype is medium-sized. This chain uses TRBV4-3 with TRBJ1-2; TCRdb proposes TRBD1, but this gene call is untestable without DNA. CDR3 length equals 20 residues. Germline values: CDR1 LGHNA, CDR2 YSLEER. The CDR3 sequence: CASSQDLITGGDPSNYGYTF.

This clonotype registers medium-sized by frequency. The chain uses TRBV5-6 and TRBJ1-1; TCRdb names TRBD1, which stays unverified in the absence of DNA. This CDR3 has 16 residues. Germline V gene data show CDR1 as SGHDT and CDR2 as YYEEEE. The CDR3 loop reads CASSLLAGTDNTEAFF. Based on the CDR3 plus reference TRBV5-6 and TRBJ1-1, the full variable domain is DAGVTQSPTHLIKTRGQQVTLRCSPKSGHDTVSWYQQALGQGPQFIFQYYEEEERQRGNFPDRFSGHQFPNYSSELNVNALLLGDSALYLCASSLLAGTDNTEAFFGQGTRLTVV.